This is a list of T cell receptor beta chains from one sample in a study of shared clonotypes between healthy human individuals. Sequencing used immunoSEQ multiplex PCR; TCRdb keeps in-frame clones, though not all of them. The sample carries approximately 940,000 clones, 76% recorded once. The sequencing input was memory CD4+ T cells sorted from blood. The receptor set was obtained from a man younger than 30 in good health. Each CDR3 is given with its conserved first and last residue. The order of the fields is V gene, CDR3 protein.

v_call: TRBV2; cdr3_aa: CASREQGTGNTIYF
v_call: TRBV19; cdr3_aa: CASSKRGHQETQYF
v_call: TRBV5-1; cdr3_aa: CASSPGQFATGELFF
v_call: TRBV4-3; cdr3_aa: CASSPSTARTDTYF
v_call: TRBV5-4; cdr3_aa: CASSTLAGTGELFF
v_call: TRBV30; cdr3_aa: CAWSVPGTGNEKLFF
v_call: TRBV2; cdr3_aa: CASRVTGEHTQYF
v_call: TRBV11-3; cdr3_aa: CASSPGPKETQYF
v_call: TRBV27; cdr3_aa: CASSFLGVARGGGEAFF
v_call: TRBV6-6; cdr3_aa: CASRTNYGYTF
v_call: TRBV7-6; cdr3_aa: CASSLQQGGAYEQYF
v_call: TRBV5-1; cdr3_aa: CASSASGSYEQYF
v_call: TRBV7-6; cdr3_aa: CASSLVPASGELFF
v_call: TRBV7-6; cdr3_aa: CASSPDGTYGYTF
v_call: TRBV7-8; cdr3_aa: CASSLGQGAGETQYF
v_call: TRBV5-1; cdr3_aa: CASSWGRDPFGIQYF
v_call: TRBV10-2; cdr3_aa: CASRKDTGGSNYGYTF
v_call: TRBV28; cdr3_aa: CASSLGRAPNIQYF
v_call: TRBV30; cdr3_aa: CAWRAGQSADTQYF
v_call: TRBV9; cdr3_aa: CASPAGGGYTF
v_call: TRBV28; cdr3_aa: CASRSPGGAPGVYGYTF
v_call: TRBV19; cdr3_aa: CASSIAGAREQYF
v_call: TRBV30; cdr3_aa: CAWIKGFNYGYTF
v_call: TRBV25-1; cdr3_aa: CASSRTGLGEQYF
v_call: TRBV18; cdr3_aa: CASSPQTAEKLFF
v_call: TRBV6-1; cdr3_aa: CASSESVGQNYGYTF
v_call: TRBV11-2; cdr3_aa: CASSRGASGFTDTQYF
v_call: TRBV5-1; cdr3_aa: CASRLTGSYEQYF
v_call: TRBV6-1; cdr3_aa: CASSLTGRGTEAFF
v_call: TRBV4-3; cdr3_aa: CASSHRIDTQPQHF
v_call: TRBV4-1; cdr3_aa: CASRTGGTTNEKLFF
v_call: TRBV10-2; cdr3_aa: CASRAGTEAFF
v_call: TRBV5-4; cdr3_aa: CASSLGGQDIGELFF
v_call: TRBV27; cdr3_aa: CASSSNTGAQETQYF
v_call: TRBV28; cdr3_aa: CASSFSGRGSTDTQYF
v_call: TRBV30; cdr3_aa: CAWVLRGVAEPLHF
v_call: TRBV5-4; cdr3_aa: CASSSGDRGQGRGTGELFF
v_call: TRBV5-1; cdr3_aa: CASSLPGDNSPLHF
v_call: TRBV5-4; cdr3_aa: CASSPEDRPSYGYTF
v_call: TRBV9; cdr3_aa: CASSVDYPDTQYF
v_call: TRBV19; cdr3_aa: CASSTRQSYGYTF
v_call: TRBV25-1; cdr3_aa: CASKRGSGNTIYF
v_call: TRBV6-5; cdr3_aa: CASSYPGGHGELFF
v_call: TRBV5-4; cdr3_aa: CASSLLGGEAFF
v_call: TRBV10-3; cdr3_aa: CAISRDNNYGYTF
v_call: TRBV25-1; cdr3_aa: CASREQGSGNTIYF
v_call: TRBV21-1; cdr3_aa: CASSKDLGRSSYGYTF